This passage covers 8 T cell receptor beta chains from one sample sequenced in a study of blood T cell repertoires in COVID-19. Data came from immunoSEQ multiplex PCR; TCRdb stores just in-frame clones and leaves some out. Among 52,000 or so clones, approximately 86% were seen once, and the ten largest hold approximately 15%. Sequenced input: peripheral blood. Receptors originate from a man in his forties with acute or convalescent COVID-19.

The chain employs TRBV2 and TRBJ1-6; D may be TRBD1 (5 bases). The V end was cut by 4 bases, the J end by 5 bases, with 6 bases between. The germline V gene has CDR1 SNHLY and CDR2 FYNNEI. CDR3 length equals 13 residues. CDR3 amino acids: CASSAQDNSPLHF. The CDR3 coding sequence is TGTGCCAGCAGTGCACAGGATAATTCACCCCTCCACTTT.

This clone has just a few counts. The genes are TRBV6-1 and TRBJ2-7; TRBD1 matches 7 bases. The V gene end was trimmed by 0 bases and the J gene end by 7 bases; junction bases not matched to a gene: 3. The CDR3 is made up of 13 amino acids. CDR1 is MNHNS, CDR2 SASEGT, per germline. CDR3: CASSEAGQREQYV. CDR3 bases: TGTGCCAGCAGTGAAGCGGGACAGAGGGAGCAGTACGTC.

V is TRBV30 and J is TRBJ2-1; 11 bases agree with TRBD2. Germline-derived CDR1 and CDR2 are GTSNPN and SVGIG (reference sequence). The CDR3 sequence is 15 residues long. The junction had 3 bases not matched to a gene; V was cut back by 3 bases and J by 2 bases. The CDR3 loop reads CAWRELAGAYNEQFF. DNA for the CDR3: TGTGCCTGGAGAGAACTAGCGGGGGCCTACAATGAGCAGTTCTTC. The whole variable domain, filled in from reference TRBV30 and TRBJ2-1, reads SQTIHQWPATLVQPVGSPLSLECTVEGTSNPNLYWYRQAAGRGLQLLFYSVGIGQISSEVPQNLSASRPQDRQFILSSKKLLLSDSGFYLCAWRELAGAYNEQFFGPGTRLTVL.

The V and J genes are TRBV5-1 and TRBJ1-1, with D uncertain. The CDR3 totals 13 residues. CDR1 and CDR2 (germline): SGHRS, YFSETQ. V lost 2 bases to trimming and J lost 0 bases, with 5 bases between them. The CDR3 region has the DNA TGCGCCAGCAGCTTTGTTATGAACACTGAAGCTTTCTTT. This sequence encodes CASSFVMNTEAFF.

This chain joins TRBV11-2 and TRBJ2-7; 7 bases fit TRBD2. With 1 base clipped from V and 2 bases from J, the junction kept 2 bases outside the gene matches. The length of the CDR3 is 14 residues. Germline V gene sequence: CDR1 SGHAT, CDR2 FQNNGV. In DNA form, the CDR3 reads TGTGCCAGCAGCTTAGTTGGGGGGGCCTACGAGCAGTACGTC. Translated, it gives CASSLVGGAYEQYV.

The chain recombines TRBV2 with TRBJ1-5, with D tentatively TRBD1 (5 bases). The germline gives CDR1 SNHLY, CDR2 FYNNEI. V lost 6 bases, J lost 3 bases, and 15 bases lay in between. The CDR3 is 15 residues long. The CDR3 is CASSRAVGPNQPQHF. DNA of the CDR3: TGTGCCAGCAGCAGGGCCGTTGGACCCAATCAGCCCCAGCATTTT.

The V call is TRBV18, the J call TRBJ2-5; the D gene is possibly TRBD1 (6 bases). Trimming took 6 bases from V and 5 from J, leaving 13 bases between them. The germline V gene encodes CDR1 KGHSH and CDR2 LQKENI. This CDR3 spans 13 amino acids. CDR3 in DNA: TGTGCCAGCTCCTCGAGGGGGAGCGAGACCCAGTACTTC. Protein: CASSSRGSETQYF.

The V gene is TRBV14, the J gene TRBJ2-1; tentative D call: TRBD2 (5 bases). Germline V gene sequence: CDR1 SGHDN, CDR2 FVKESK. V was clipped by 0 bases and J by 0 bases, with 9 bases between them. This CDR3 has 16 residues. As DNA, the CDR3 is TGTGCCAGCAGCCAAGACCAGCGGTTCTCCTACAATGAGCAGTTCTTC. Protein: CASSQDQRFSYNEQFF. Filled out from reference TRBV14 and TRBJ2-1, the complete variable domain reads EAGVTQFPSHSVIEKGQTVTLRCDPISGHDNLYWYRRVMGKEIKFLLHFVKESKQDESGMPNNRFLAERTGGTYSTLKVQPAELEDSGVYFCASSQDQRFSYNEQFFGPGTRLTVL.